The clone carrying this TCR beta chain was seen repeatedly, ten times or more. What it binds is unknown. A modified ARM-PCR protocol with three rounds of nested PCR amplified TCRbeta. TCRdb recomputed calls from the multiplex PCR reads with MiXCR, one row per CDR3 protein. The sample consists of 75,000 to 95,000 distinct CDR3 sequences, roughly 70% of them appearing once. Germline CDR1 and CDR2: MNHNY and SVGAGI (reference sequence). Trimming shortened V by 7 bases and J by 3 bases, and 16 bases separated the two germline ends. The CDR3 totals 14 residues. RNA was extracted from bulk tissue without any cell sorting. The source of the sample is a study of tumor and adjacent non-tumor tissue in lung cancer. Findings and limits, study-wide: Tumor tissue had significantly higher TCR diversity than normal lung.

The J gene is TRBJ2-7, the V gene TRBV6-6, with TRBD1 as a possible D gene (6 bases). Sequenced: lung tumor tissue. This receptor was identified in a man between 60 and 75 years old with non-small cell lung cancer. The CDR3 sequence is CASTEGTKIYEQYF. DNA for the CDR3: TGTGCCAGCACCGAGGGGACAAAGATCTACGAGCAGTACTTC.